These 17 T cell receptor beta chains were all obtained from the same sample, sequenced in a study of T cell responses to AZD1222 COVID-19 vaccine. Only in-frame clones appear in the TCRdb table, and some are missing; sequencing was by immunoSEQ multiplex PCR. Here the sample spans 150,000 to 250,000 clones, approximately 93% being singletons. This specimen consisted of peripheral blood, obtained 28 days after the second AZD1222 dose. The origin of the receptors is an adult who received the AZD1222 COVID-19 vaccine.

The CDR3 is CSVYGQGATLTDTQYF. The CDR3 bases are TGCAGCGTTTATGGACAGGGGGCAACCCTCACAGATACGCAGTATTTT. The chain recombines TRBV29-1 with TRBJ2-3, with 11 positions matching TRBD1. In germline, CDR1 is SQVTM, CDR2 ANQGSEA. V trimming: 5 bases; J trimming: 2 bases; junction bases outside the gene matches: 9. This CDR3 has 16 amino acids.

The chain joins TRBV7-9 to TRBJ2-5, with a weak D call TRBD1 (6 bases). In germline, CDR1 is SEHNR, CDR2 FQNEAQ (reference sequence). Trimming cost V 5 bases and J 2 bases, with 12 bases left between them. This CDR3 has 14 residues. The CDR3 here is CASSHIGQQETQYF. CDR3 nucleotide sequence: TGTGCCAGCAGCCACATAGGACAGCAAGAGACCCAGTACTTC. The complete variable domain, with remaining parts taken from reference TRBV7-9 and TRBJ2-5, reads DTGVSQNPRHKITKRGQNVTFRCDPISEHNRLYWYRQTLGQGPEFLTYFQNEAQLEKSRLLSDRFSAERPKGSFSTLEIQRTEQGDSAMYLCASSHIGQQETQYFGPGTRLLVL.

This clone was observed a handful of times. J is TRBJ1-1 and V is TRBV11-2; D remains unclear. V was clipped by 1 base and J by 1 base, with 10 bases between them. Germline-derived CDR1 and CDR2 are SGHAT and FQNNGV. The CDR3 spans 15 residues. The CDR3 DNA reads TGTGCCAGCAGCTTAGCGCCGTCACCGAACACTGAAGCTTTCTTT. Residues: CASSLAPSPNTEAFF.

The V call is TRBV6-5, the J call TRBJ2-3, with D perhaps matching TRBD2 (5 bases). Germline V lookup: CDR1 MNHEY, CDR2 SVGAGI. The V gene lost 9 bases and the J gene lost 8 bases, with 15 bases spanning the gap. The CDR3 contains 12 residues. CDR3 amino acids: CASSGPEATQYF. In DNA, the CDR3 is TGTGCCAGTTCAGGACCGGAGGCTACGCAGTATTTT.

The chain couples TRBV20-1 to TRBJ2-5; D gene ambiguous. Germline CDR1 is DFQATT and CDR2 is SNEGSKA (reference sequence). V was shortened by 0 bases and J by 5 bases, with 4 bases between the two germline ends. This CDR3 contains 11 residues. Here the CDR3 reads CSARDEETQYF. The CDR3 DNA follows: TGCAGTGCTAGAGATGAGGAGACCCAGTACTTC.

The table lists this clone with a few counts. V gene TRBV28 combines with J gene TRBJ1-2; 9 positions agree with TRBD1. There are 15 residues in the CDR3. In germline, CDR1 is MDHEN, CDR2 SYDVKM. V lost 3 bases, J lost 8 bases, and 10 bases stayed unmatched. As DNA, the CDR3 is TGTGCCAGCAGTTTCGGGACAGGGCCCCCCTGGGGCTACACCTTC. This sequence encodes CASSFGTGPPWGYTF.

The chain combines TRBV7-2 with TRBJ1-6; D remains unclear. The CDR3 is made up of 16 amino acids. The V gene's germline CDR1 is SGHTA and CDR2 FQGNSA. V dropped 5 bases and J dropped 0 bases, with 11 bases sitting between them. The DNA of the CDR3 is TGTGCCAGCAGCCTCAGAGGGAGCTCCTATAATTCACCCCTCCACTTT. Its protein product is CASSLRGSSYNSPLHF.

This chain links TRBV2 with TRBJ2-3, with unresolved D. The CDR3 is 15 residues long. The germline V and J ends were trimmed by 1 base and 4 bases, with 12 bases remaining between them. Germline loops: CDR1 SNHLY, CDR2 FYNNEI. This chain's CDR3 is CASSEEWSRPDTQYF. CDR3 in DNA: TGTGCCAGCAGTGAAGAGTGGTCTCGTCCAGATACGCAGTATTTT.

The chain combines TRBV6-5 with TRBJ1-6; perhaps TRBD1 as D (5 bases). The CDR3 loop spans 13 amino acids. V gave up 7 bases and J gave up 9 bases, with 13 bases separating them. Germline CDR1 reads MNHEY; CDR2 reads SVGAGI. CDR3 loop: CASMGGLGSPLHF. CDR3 in DNA: TGTGCCAGCATGGGGGGTTTAGGTTCACCCCTCCACTTT.

The chain couples TRBV5-4 to TRBJ1-2, with 8 bases that match TRBD1. Germline assignment: CDR1 SGHNT and CDR2 YYREEE (reference sequence). The V and J ends lost 4 bases and 7 bases, in that order; junction bases with no gene match: 6. The CDR3 runs to 13 residues. The CDR3: CASSQDRVGGYTF. In nucleotides, the CDR3 is TGTGCCAGCAGCCAGGACAGGGTTGGTGGCTACACCTTC.

V gene TRBV29-1 combines with J gene TRBJ1-2, with unresolved D. Trimming cost V 3 bases and J 1 base, with 18 bases left between them. Looked up from germline, CDR1 is SQVTM and CDR2 is ANQGSEA. The CDR3 sequence is 16 residues long. The CDR3 sequence is CSVDAREGWGNYGYTF. The CDR3 DNA is TGCAGCGTTGATGCCCGGGAGGGATGGGGTAACTATGGCTACACCTTC.

The V and J genes are TRBV6-6 and TRBJ2-1; unclear D gene. The CDR3 spans 14 residues. The germline V and J ends were trimmed by 0 bases and 6 bases, with 9 bases remaining between them. Germline lookup yields CDR1 MNHNY and CDR2 SVGAGI (reference sequence). The CDR3 DNA sequence: TGTGCCAGCAGTTACTCGATTGTCCCCAATGAGCAGTTCTTC. Translating gives CASSYSIVPNEQFF.

The rearrangement uses TRBV19 and TRBJ1-2; the D is unclear. V lost 7 bases and J 1 base, leaving 10 bases between the germline ends. CDR3 length: 13 residues. Germline loops: CDR1 LNHDA, CDR2 SQIVND (reference sequence). CDR3 in amino acids: CASTQQNNYGYTF. The CDR3 DNA reads TGTGCCAGTACGCAGCAAAATAACTATGGCTACACCTTC.

This chain links TRBV29-1 with TRBJ1-2; D possibly corresponds to TRBD1 (6 bases). V was shortened by 1 base and J by 9 bases, with 12 bases between the two germline ends. The CDR3 contains 12 residues. CDR1 and CDR2 from the germline V gene are SQVTM and ANQGSEA. The CDR3 region is CSVEGQGKSYTF. The CDR3 DNA is TGCAGCGTTGAAGGCCAGGGGAAGAGCTACACCTTC.

The CDR3 sequence is CASSIRDSPYEQYF. The CDR3 region has the DNA TGTGCCAGTAGTATCCGGGACAGCCCCTACGAGCAGTACTTC. The V and J genes are TRBV19 and TRBJ2-7; 7 positions match TRBD1. CDR3 length: 14 residues. V shed 3 bases, J shed 2 bases, and the junction held 4 bases outside the gene matches. Germline V gives CDR1 LNHDA, CDR2 SQIVND (reference sequence). Combining the CDR3 with reference TRBV19 and TRBJ2-7 gives the whole variable domain DGGITQSPKYLFRKEGQNVTLSCEQNLNHDAMYWYRQDPGQGLRLIYYSQIVNDFQKGDIAEGYSVSREKKESFPLTVTSAQKNPTAFYLCASSIRDSPYEQYFGPGTRLTVT.

The chain uses TRBV25-1 and TRBJ1-2; TRBD1 is a possible D gene (5 bases). V was trimmed by 3 bases and J by 2 bases, leaving 10 bases between them. There are 14 residues in the CDR3. The germline V gene encodes CDR1 MGHDK and CDR2 SYGVNS. This chain's CDR3 is CASSESGGNYGYTF. CDR3 coding DNA: TGTGCCAGCAGTGAGTCTGGGGGGAACTATGGCTACACCTTC.

The chain combines TRBV5-5 with TRBJ1-3; perhaps TRBD1 as D (6 bases). Trimming stripped 0 bases from V and 3 bases from J, with 16 bases between. CDR3 size: 17 residues. Germline CDR1 is SGHKS and CDR2 is YYEKEE (reference sequence). For the CDR3, the DNA is TGTGCCAGCAGCTTGGTATCAACACAGGGAGGTGGAAACACCATATATTTT. This sequence encodes CASSLVSTQGGGNTIYF.